The clone carrying this TCR beta chain is a singleton in its sample. Its target is not known. Profiled with immunoSEQ multiplex PCR; TCRdb holds only in-frame clones, not every one. The table lists under 150,000 clones, around 90% of them singletons, with around 1.8% in the top ten. The source of the sample is a study of T cell responses to AZD1222 COVID-19 vaccine. Findings of the study overall: Females made up more of the donors, who were largely white British, and clonal diversity may have come out too low. The CD4 TCRs associated with vaccination extended across spike and predominated at 160-218 and 743-854.

The CDR3 runs to 16 residues. The V segment lost 0 bases and the J segment 5 bases; nucleotides outside the gene matches: 6. Looked up from germline, CDR1 is SGHRS and CDR2 is YFSETQ. Second-dose timings of about 4 or about 12 weeks were pooled. This sequence joins TRBV5-1 and TRBJ2-5, with 11 bases aligning to TRBD1. This clonotype originated in an adult who received the AZD1222 COVID-19 vaccine. The material was peripheral blood, obtained 28 days after the second AZD1222 dose. CDR3: CASSLDGQGAGETQYF. The DNA for the CDR3 is TGCGCCAGCAGCTTGGACGGACAGGGGGCCGGGGAGACCCAGTACTTC.